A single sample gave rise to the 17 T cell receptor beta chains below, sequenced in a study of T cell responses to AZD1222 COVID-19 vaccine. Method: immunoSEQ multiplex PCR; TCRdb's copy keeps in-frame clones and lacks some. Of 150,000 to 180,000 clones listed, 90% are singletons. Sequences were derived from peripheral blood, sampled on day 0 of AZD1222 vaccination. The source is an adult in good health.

The CDR3 is CASRGGGGYTF. Written as DNA, the CDR3 is TGTGCCAGCAGGGGGGGCGGGGGCTACACCTTC. V and J are TRBV28 and TRBJ1-2, with D possibly matching TRBD1 (6 bases). This CDR3 region has 11 residues. V was shortened by 6 bases and J by 8 bases, with 10 bases between the two germline ends. Germline CDR1 reads MDHEN; CDR2 reads SYDVKM.

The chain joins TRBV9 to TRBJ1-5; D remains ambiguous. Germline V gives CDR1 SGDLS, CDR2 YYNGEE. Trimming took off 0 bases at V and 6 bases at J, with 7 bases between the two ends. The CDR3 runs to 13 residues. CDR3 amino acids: CASSVDLGQPQHF. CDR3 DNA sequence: TGTGCCAGCAGCGTAGATCTCGGTCAGCCCCAGCATTTT.

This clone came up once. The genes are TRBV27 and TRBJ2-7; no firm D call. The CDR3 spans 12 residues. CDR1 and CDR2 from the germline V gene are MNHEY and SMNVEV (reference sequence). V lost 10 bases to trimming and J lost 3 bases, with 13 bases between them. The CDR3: CATRTTSYEQYF. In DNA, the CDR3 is TGTGCCACCAGGACCACGAGCTACGAGCAGTACTTC.

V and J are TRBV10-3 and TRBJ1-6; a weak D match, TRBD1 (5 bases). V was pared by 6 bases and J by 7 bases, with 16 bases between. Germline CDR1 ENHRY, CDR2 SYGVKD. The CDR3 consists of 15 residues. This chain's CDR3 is CAIRPGTGENSPLHF. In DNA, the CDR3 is TGTGCCATCAGACCCGGGACGGGCGAAAATTCACCCCTCCACTTT.

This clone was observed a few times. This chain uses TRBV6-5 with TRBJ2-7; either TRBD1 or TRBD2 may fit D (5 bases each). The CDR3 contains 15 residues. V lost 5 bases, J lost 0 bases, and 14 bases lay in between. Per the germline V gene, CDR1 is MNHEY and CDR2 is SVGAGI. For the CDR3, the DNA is TGTGCCAGCAGTCCAGGGACCGCAAGCTCCTACGAGCAGTACTTC. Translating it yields CASSPGTASSYEQYF.

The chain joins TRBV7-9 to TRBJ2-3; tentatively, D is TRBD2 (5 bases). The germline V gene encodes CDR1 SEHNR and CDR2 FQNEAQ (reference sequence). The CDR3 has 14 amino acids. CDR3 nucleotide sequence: TGTGCGGTCCAAGCGGAGACTAGCACAGATACGCAGTATTTT. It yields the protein CAVQAETSTDTQYF.

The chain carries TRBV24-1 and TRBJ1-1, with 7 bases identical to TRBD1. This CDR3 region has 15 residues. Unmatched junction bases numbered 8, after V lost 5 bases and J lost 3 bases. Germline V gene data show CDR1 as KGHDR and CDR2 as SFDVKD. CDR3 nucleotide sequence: TGTGCCACCAGTGGCCGGACAGGTACAGACACTGAAGCTTTCTTT. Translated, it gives CATSGRTGTDTEAFF.

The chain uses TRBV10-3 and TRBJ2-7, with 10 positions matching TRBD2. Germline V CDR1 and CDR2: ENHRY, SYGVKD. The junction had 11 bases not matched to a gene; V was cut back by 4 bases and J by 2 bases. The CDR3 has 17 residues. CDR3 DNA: TGTGCCATCAGTGGAGATCCGGGACTAGCGTTTACCTACGAGCAGTACTTC. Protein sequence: CAISGDPGLAFTYEQYF.

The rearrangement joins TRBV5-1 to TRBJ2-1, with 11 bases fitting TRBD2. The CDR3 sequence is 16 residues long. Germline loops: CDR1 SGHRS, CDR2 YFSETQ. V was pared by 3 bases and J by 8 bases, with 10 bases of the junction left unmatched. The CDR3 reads CASSSGLAARGDEQFF. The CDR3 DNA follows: TGCGCCAGCAGCTCGGGACTAGCGGCCAGAGGCGATGAGCAGTTCTTC. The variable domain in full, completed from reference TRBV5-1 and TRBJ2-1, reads KAGVTQTPRYLIKTRGQQVTLSCSPISGHRSVSWYQQTPGQGLQFLFEYFSETQRNKGNFPGRFSGRQFSNSRSEMNVSTLELGDSALYLCASSSGLAARGDEQFFGPGTRLTVL.

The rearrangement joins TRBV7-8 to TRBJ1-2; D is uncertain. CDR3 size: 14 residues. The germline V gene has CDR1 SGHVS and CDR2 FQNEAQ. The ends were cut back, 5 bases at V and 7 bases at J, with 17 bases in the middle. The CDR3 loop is CASSADGRIGGYTF. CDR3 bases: TGTGCCAGCAGCGCGGACGGCCGGATCGGTGGCTACACCTTC. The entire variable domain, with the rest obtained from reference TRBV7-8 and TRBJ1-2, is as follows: GAGVSQSPRYKVAKRGQDVALRCDPISGHVSLFWYQQALGQGPEFLTYFQNEAQLDKSGLPSDRFFAERPEGSVSTLKIQRTQQEDSAVYLCASSADGRIGGYTFGSGTRLTVV.

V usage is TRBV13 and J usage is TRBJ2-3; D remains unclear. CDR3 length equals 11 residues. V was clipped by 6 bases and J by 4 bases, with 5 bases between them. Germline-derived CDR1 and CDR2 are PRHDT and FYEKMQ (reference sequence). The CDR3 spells CASSGPDTQYF. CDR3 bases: TGTGCCAGCAGTGGCCCAGATACGCAGTATTTT. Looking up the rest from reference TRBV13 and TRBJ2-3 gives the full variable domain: AAGVIQSPRHLIKEKRETATLKCYPIPRHDTVYWYQQGPGQDPQFLISFYEKMQSDKGSIPDRFSAQQFSDYHSELNMSSLELGDSALYFCASSGPDTQYFGPGTRLTVL.

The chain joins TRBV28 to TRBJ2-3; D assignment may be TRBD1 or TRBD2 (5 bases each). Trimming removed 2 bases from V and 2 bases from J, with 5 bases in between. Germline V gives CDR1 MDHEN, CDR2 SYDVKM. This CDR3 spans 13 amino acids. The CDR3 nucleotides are TGTGCCAGCAGTTTAGGGACCACAGATACGCAGTATTTT. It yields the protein CASSLGTTDTQYF.

For the CDR3, the DNA is TGTGCCAGCAGCTTAAATGGGGGAGCATCCTACGAGCAGTACTTC. Its translation: CASSLNGGASYEQYF. The V call is TRBV7-3, the J call TRBJ2-7; D assignment may be TRBD1 or TRBD2 (5 bases each). CDR1 is SGHTA and CDR2 is FQGTGA in the germline V gene. This CDR3 has 15 residues. V was pared by 1 base and J by 1 base, with 11 bases between.

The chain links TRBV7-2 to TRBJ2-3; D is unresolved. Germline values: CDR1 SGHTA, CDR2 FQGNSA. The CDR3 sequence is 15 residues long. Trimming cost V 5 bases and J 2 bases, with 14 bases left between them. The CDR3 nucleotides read TGTGCCAGCAGCCCAACTAAGAGCCCCACAGATACGCAGTATTTT. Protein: CASSPTKSPTDTQYF.

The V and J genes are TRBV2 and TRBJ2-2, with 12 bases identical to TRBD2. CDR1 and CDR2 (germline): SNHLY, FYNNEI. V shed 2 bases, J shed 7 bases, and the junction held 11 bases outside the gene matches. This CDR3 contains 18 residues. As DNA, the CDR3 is TGTGCCAGCAGTGAACCCGCTAGCGGGAGGGCCAATAACGGGGAGCTGTTTTTT. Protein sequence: CASSEPASGRANNGELFF.

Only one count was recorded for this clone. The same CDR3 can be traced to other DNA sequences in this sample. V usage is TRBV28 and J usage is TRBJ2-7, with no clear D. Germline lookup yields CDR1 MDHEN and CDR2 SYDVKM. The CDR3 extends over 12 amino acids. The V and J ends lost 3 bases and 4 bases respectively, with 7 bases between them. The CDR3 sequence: CASSFYGYEQYF. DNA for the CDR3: TGTGCCAGCAGTTTCTACGGTTACGAGCAGTACTTC.

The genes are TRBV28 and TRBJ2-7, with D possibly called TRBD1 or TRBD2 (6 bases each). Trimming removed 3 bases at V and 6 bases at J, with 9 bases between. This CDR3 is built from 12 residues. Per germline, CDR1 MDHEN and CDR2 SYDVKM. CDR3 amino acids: CASSLGGGEQYF. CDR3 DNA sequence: TGTGCCAGCAGTTTGGGGGGCGGCGAGCAGTACTTC.